One and the same sample provided the 30 T cell receptor beta chains below, sequenced in a study of blood T cell repertoires in COVID-19. Repertoires were generated with immunoSEQ multiplex PCR, while TCRdb's copy carries only in-frame clones and drops some. The repertoire includes approximately 100,000 clones, about four fifths of them detected once, and 8% to 13% sits in the top ten. Sequenced: peripheral blood. These receptors came from a human donor in a cohort sampled during active COVID-19.

The chain joins TRBV4-2 to TRBJ2-3; D remains unclear. The V end lost 1 base, the J end lost 4 bases, and 9 bases lay between the germline ends. The CDR3 consists of 14 residues. The germline CDR1 and CDR2 sequences are LGHNA and YNFKEQ. This chain's CDR3 is CASSQALRADTQYF. In DNA, the CDR3 is TGTGCCAGCAGCCAAGCTCTCCGGGCAGATACGCAGTATTTT.

J is TRBJ2-1 and V is TRBV4-3; tentative D call: TRBD1 (7 bases). Germline CDR1 reads LGHNA; CDR2 reads YSLEER. Trimming cost V 0 bases and J 4 bases, with 13 bases left between them. The CDR3 has 16 amino acids. CDR3: CASSQDTGDFYNEQFF. Written as DNA, the CDR3 is TGCGCCAGCAGCCAAGACACAGGGGACTTTTACAATGAGCAGTTCTTC.

This clone has more than one count but fewer than ten. The chain has TRBV4-1 and TRBJ1-2; 9 bases are a match to TRBD1. The CDR3 has 13 residues. The germline V gene encodes CDR1 MGHRA and CDR2 YSYEKL. With 6 bases clipped from V and 6 bases from J, the junction kept 5 bases outside the gene matches. The CDR3 spells CASRQRDRDGYTF. The CDR3 DNA follows: TGCGCCAGCAGGCAGAGGGACAGGGATGGCTACACCTTC.

The chain recombines TRBV13 with TRBJ2-7, with D possibly TRBD2 on 5 matching bases. From germline, CDR1 is PRHDT and CDR2 FYEKMQ (reference sequence). Trimming stripped 4 bases from V and 1 base from J, with 14 bases between. The CDR3 has 15 amino acids. The CDR3 is CASSSPLALSYEQYF. CDR3 sequence (DNA): TGTGCCAGCAGCTCCCCCTTAGCGCTTTCCTACGAGCAGTACTTC.

J is TRBJ2-5 and V is TRBV15; 8 bases line up with TRBD1. V trimming: 0 bases; J trimming: 5 bases; junction bases outside the gene matches: 11. The CDR3 has 17 amino acids. Germline CDR1 and CDR2: LNHNV and YYDKDF (reference sequence). The CDR3 nucleotides read TGTGCCACCAGCAGAGATAGTGGACAGGGCGCCCGGGAGACCCAGTACTTC. Protein: CATSRDSGQGARETQYF.

The gene calls are TRBV6-6 and TRBJ1-2; TRBD1 might be the D (6 bases). The CDR3 is 13 amino acids. The germline V gene encodes CDR1 MNHNY and CDR2 SVGAGI (reference sequence). V lost 6 bases, J lost 8 bases, and 16 bases lay in between. Here the CDR3 reads CASSQTTGSGYTF. As DNA, the CDR3 is TGTGCCAGCAGCCAAACAACAGGGTCGGGCTACACCTTC.

The V call is TRBV27, the J call TRBJ1-2; 9 nucleotides align to TRBD1. This CDR3 has 15 residues. CDR1 MNHEY and CDR2 SMNVEV come from the germline V gene (reference sequence). The ends lost 4 bases at V and 4 bases at J; junction bases unmatched: 7. The CDR3 sequence is CASSSSGTGLYGYTF. CDR3 DNA: TGTGCCAGCAGTTCTTCCGGGACAGGGCTCTATGGCTACACCTTC.

The chain carries TRBV30 and TRBJ1-2; D is unclear. CDR1 and CDR2 (germline): GTSNPN, SVGIG (reference sequence). This CDR3 spans 12 amino acids. V shed 4 bases and J shed 4 bases, with 10 bases lying between them. The CDR3 reads CAWTDASYGYTF. DNA of the CDR3: TGTGCCTGGACAGACGCTAGCTATGGCTACACCTTC.

V is TRBV19 and J is TRBJ2-1, with D possibly matching TRBD2 (6 bases). The ends were cut back, 3 bases at V and 0 bases at J, with 12 bases in the middle. The CDR3 is 16 amino acids. Germline CDR1 reads LNHDA; CDR2 reads SQIVND (reference sequence). CDR3 sequence (DNA): TGTGCCAGTAGTATCGGCGGGGCTAGCTCCTACAATGAGCAGTTCTTC. Its translation is CASSIGGASSYNEQFF.

The V gene is TRBV6-5, the J gene TRBJ2-7; D gene unclear. From germline, CDR1 is MNHEY and CDR2 SVGAGI. Trimming removed 6 bases from V and 7 bases from J, with 13 bases in between. There are 12 residues in the CDR3. CDR3 coding DNA: TGTGCCAGCAGCACCCCTCTGAGAGAGCAGTACTTC. It yields the protein CASSTPLREQYF.

The chain is built from TRBV6-2 or TRBV6-3 and TRBJ2-7; 11 bases line up with TRBD2. This CDR3 has 18 residues. The germline gives CDR1 MNHEY, CDR2 SVGEGT. After removal of 1 base from V and 4 bases from J, the junction contained 12 bases not matched to a gene. In nucleotides, the CDR3 is TGTGCCAGCAGTTACTTCCAGACTAGCGGGGCCAGAAGTTACGAGCAGTACTTC. It codes for CASSYFQTSGARSYEQYF.

The chain couples TRBV6-1 to TRBJ2-6, with 7 positions matching TRBD1. The CDR3 runs to 17 residues. The germline CDR1 and CDR2 sequences are MNHNS and SASEGT. V gave up 2 bases and J gave up 4 bases; unmatched junction bases: 8. CDR3 region: CASSEFRGQSGANVLTF. CDR3 DNA sequence: TGTGCCAGCAGTGAATTTAGGGGGCAATCCGGGGCCAACGTCCTGACTTTC.

This chain links TRBV18 with TRBJ1-5; 8 bases are shared with TRBD1. The CDR3 is 15 amino acids. V dropped 3 bases and J dropped 2; count of bases not matched to a gene: 3. From germline, CDR1 is KGHSH and CDR2 LQKENI. The CDR3 reads CASSPTTGGNQPQHF. The CDR3 coding sequence is TGTGCCAGCTCACCTACGACAGGGGGCAATCAGCCCCAGCATTTT.

The chain employs TRBV6-5 and TRBJ1-2, with TRBD1 identical over 7 bases. The trim removed 2 bases at V and 8 bases at J, leaving 8 bases unmatched. Germline V gene lookup returns CDR1 MNHEY and CDR2 SVGAGI. The CDR3 loop spans 14 amino acids. The CDR3 DNA sequence: TGTGCCAGCAGTTACACAGGGGCCGGTGGGGGCTACACCTTC. Protein: CASSYTGAGGGYTF.

Only one count was recorded for this clone. The chain links TRBV5-6 to TRBJ2-1, with 8 bases identical to TRBD2. Germline V gene lookup returns CDR1 SGHDT and CDR2 YYEEEE. V lost 0 bases and J lost 7; bases outside the gene matches: 6. This CDR3 is built from 15 residues. The CDR3 spells CASSLGAGGGNEQFF. The CDR3 DNA is TGTGCCAGCAGCTTGGGGGCGGGAGGCGGAAATGAGCAGTTCTTC.

V is TRBV30 and J is TRBJ1-1; weak D call: TRBD1 (6 bases). This CDR3 is 11 amino acids long. Trimming stripped 8 bases from V and 7 bases from J, with 14 bases between. In germline, CDR1 is GTSNPN, CDR2 SVGIG (reference sequence). The CDR3, as DNA: TGTGCCAAACAGGGTATCGGTGAAGCTTTCTTT. It is translated as CAKQGIGEAFF.

The chain has TRBV24-1 and TRBJ1-1; 7 nucleotides line up with TRBD1. The germline V gene has CDR1 KGHDR and CDR2 SFDVKD. V lost 5 bases and J lost 7; bases outside the gene matches: 6. The CDR3 is 13 residues long. The CDR3 bases are TGTGCCACCAGTGGAAGGGGGCGGAATGAAGCTTTCTTT. Translation: CATSGRGRNEAFF.

CDR3 region: CASSTAQGANSPLHF. DNA for the CDR3: TGTGCCAGCAGTACCGCACAGGGGGCGAATTCACCCCTCCACTTT. V usage is TRBV28 and J usage is TRBJ1-6, with 9 bases lining up with TRBD1. Per germline, CDR1 MDHEN and CDR2 SYDVKM. Unmatched junction bases numbered 6, after V lost 5 bases and J lost 7 bases. The length of the CDR3 is 15 residues. Full variable domain (remainder filled in from reference TRBV28 and TRBJ1-6): DVKVTQSSRYLVKRTGEKVFLECVQDMDHENMFWYRQDPGLGLRLIYFSYDVKMKEKGDIPEGYSVSREKKERFSLILESASTNQTSMYLCASSTAQGANSPLHFGNGTRLTVT.

This clone has only a few counts. The V call is TRBV7-8, the J call TRBJ1-2, with 8 bases identical to TRBD1. CDR1 is SGHVS and CDR2 is FQNEAQ in the germline V gene. CDR3 length: 18 amino acids. Germline trimming cut 5 bases from V and 4 bases from J; bases unmatched to any gene: 18. CDR3 bases: TGTGCCAGCAGCCGAGTCAAGATACGGACAGGGTCGGTCTATGGCTACACCTTC. Its translation: CASSRVKIRTGSVYGYTF.

This clone showed up just once. The chain carries TRBV19 and TRBJ2-7, with TRBD1 matching over 10 bases. V was clipped by 7 bases and J by 3 bases; unmatched bases: 6. Germline assignment: CDR1 LNHDA and CDR2 SQIVND (reference sequence). The CDR3 totals 14 residues. As DNA, the CDR3 is TGTGCCAGTAAGCCCCGGACAGGGGGCTACGAGCAGTACTTC. Protein sequence: CASKPRTGGYEQYF. Full variable domain (missing parts from reference TRBV19 and TRBJ2-7): DGGITQSPKYLFRKEGQNVTLSCEQNLNHDAMYWYRQDPGQGLRLIYYSQIVNDFQKGDIAEGYSVSREKKESFPLTVTSAQKNPTAFYLCASKPRTGGYEQYFGPGTRLTVT.

CDR3 bases: TGTGCCAGCAGTTACGGGCAGCTCACCGGGGAGCTGTTTTTT. Translating it yields CASSYGQLTGELFF. The chain combines TRBV6-5 with TRBJ2-2; D gene uncertain. CDR1 and CDR2 (germline): MNHEY, SVGAGI. The CDR3 spans 14 residues. Trimming took off 2 bases at V and 4 bases at J, with 8 bases between the two ends.

As DNA, the CDR3 is TGTGCCAGTAGTGGCGAACAGGGTCGGACTAATGAAAAACTGTTTTTT. This gives the protein CASSGEQGRTNEKLFF. The chain couples TRBV19 to TRBJ1-4, with D possibly matching TRBD1 (6 bases). Per the germline V gene, CDR1 is LNHDA and CDR2 is SQIVND (reference sequence). This CDR3 region has 16 residues. Trimming removed 5 bases from V and 2 bases from J, with 15 bases in between.

The rearrangement joins TRBV11-2 to TRBJ2-1; D might be TRBD1 (5 bases). V lost 2 bases to trimming and J lost 13 bases, with 9 bases between them. The length of the CDR3 is 11 residues. The germline V gene encodes CDR1 SGHAT and CDR2 FQNNGV. The CDR3 DNA is TGTGCCAGCAGCTTAATCCAGGGACAGTTCTTC. Translated: CASSLIQGQFF.

The chain combines TRBV11-3 with TRBJ2-1, with D perhaps TRBD1 (5 bases). Trimming shortened V by 5 bases and J by 2 bases, and 13 bases separated the two germline ends. The CDR3 is made up of 15 amino acids. Germline loops: CDR1 SGHNT, CDR2 YENEEA. The CDR3 sequence is CASSRGQATYNEQFF. The CDR3, as DNA: TGTGCCAGCAGCAGGGGCCAGGCCACCTACAATGAGCAGTTCTTC.

This clone was seen just once. CDR3 region: CASSQDGTGRTEAFF. The CDR3 DNA is TGTGCCAGCAGCCAAGATGGGACAGGACGTACTGAAGCTTTCTTT. The chain combines TRBV14 with TRBJ1-1, with 8 bases fitting TRBD1. Trimming cost V 0 bases and J 5 bases; bases outside gene matches: 5. This CDR3 comprises 15 residues. Germline V gene sequence: CDR1 SGHDN, CDR2 FVKESK.

This chain uses TRBV6-1 with TRBJ1-1, with a possible D match to TRBD1 (5 bases). The CDR3 has 18 amino acids. V was clipped by 4 bases and J by 0 bases, with 21 bases between them. CDR1 is MNHNS and CDR2 is SASEGT in the germline V gene. The chain's CDR3 is CASSATFLGAGLNTEAFF. The CDR3 bases are TGTGCCAGCAGTGCCACTTTCCTAGGGGCAGGGTTGAACACTGAAGCTTTCTTT.

This clone was counted only a few times. This sequence joins TRBV7-9 and TRBJ2-7; D is perhaps TRBD2 (6 bases). Trimming removed 5 bases from V and 7 bases from J, with 18 bases in between. Germline V gene data show CDR1 as SEHNR and CDR2 as FQNEAQ (reference sequence). The CDR3 consists of 14 residues. The DNA of the CDR3 is TGTGCCAGCAGCATTTCCGGGGGTACGATGGAGCAGTACTTC. The encoded protein is CASSISGGTMEQYF. The variable domain in full, with the rest retrieved from reference TRBV7-9 and TRBJ2-7, is DTGVSQNPRHKITKRGQNVTFRCDPISEHNRLYWYRQTLGQGPEFLTYFQNEAQLEKSRLLSDRFSAERPKGSFSTLEIQRTEQGDSAMYLCASSISGGTMEQYFGPGTRLTVT.

The chain couples TRBV19 to TRBJ1-1, with a possible D match to TRBD1 (6 bases). Per germline, CDR1 LNHDA and CDR2 SQIVND (reference sequence). The CDR3 spans 14 residues. Trimming took 3 bases from V and 4 from J, leaving 12 bases between them. The chain's CDR3 is CASSIAGAGTEAFF. CDR3 coding DNA: TGTGCCAGTAGTATTGCGGGGGCCGGCACTGAAGCTTTCTTT.

The V call is TRBV7-2, the J call TRBJ2-7, with D perhaps matching TRBD2 (7 bases). Trimming pared 8 bases from V and 1 base from J, leaving 15 bases between. The CDR3 extends over 14 amino acids. Germline CDR1 reads SGHTA; CDR2 reads FQGNSA. The CDR3 sequence: CASRKGGTSYEQYF. CDR3 DNA: TGTGCCAGCCGGAAGGGAGGGACATCCTACGAGCAGTACTTC.

The genes are TRBV30 and TRBJ1-2; 9 nucleotides match TRBD1. The germline gives CDR1 GTSNPN, CDR2 SVGIG (reference sequence). The CDR3 spans 14 residues. J gave up 6 bases and V 4 bases, and 9 bases lay outside the gene matches. CDR3 nucleotides: TGTGCCTGGAACCGCCGGACAGGGGTTAATGGCTACACCTTC. This translates into CAWNRRTGVNGYTF.